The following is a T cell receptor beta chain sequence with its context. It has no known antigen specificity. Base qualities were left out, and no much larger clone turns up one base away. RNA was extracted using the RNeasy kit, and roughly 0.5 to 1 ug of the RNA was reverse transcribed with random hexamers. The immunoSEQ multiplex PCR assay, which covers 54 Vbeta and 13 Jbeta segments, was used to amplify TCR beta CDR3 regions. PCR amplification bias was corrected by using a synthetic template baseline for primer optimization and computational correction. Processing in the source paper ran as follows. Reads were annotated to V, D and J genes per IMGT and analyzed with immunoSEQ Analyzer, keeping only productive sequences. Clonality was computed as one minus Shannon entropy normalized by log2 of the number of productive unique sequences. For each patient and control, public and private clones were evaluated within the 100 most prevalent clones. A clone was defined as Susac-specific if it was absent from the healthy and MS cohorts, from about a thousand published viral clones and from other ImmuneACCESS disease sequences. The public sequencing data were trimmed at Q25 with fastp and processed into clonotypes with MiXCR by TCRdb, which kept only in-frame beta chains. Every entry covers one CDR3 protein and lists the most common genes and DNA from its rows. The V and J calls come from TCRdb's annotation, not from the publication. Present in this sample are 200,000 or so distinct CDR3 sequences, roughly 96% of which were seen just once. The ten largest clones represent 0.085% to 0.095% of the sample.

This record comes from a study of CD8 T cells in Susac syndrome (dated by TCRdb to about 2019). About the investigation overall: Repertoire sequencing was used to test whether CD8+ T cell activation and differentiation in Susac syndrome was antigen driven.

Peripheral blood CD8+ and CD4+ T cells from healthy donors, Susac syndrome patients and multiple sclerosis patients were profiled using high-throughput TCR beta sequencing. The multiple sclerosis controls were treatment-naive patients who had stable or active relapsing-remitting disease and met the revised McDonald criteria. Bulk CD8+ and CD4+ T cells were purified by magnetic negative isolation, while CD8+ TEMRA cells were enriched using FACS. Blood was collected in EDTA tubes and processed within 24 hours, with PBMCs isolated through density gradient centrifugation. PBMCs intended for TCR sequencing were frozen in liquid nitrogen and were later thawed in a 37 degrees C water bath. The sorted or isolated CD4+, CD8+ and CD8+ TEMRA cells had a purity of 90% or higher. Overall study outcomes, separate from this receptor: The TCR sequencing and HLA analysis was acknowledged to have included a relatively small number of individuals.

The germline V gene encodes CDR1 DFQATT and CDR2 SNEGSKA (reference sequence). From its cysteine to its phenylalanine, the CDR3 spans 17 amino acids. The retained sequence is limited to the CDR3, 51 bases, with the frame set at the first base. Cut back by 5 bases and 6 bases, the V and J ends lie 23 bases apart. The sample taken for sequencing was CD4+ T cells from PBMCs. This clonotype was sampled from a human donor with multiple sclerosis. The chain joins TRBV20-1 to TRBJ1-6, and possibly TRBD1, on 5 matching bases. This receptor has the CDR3 CSACGVPGAGCNSPLHF. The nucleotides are TGCAGTGCTTGCGGCGTTCCCGGGGCAGGTTGTAATTCACCCCTCCACTTT.